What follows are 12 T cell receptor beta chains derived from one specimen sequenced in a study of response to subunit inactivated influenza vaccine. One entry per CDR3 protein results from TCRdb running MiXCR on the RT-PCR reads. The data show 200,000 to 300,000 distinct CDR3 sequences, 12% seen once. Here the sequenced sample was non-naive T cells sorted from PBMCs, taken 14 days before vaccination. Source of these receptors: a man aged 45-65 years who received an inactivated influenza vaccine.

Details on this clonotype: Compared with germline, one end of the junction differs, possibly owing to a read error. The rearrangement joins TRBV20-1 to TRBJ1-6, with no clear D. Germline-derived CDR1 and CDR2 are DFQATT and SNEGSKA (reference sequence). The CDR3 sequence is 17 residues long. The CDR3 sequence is CCARAQEWSSYNSPLHF. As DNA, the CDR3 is TGCTGTGCTAGAGCCCAGGAATGGAGCTCCTATAATTCACCCCTCCACTTT.

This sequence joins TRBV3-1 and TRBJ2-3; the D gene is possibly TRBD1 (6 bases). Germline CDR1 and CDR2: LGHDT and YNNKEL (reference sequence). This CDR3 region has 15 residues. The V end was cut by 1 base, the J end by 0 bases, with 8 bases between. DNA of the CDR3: TGTGCCAGCAGCCAAGGGACAGTTAGCACAGATACGCAGTATTTT. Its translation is CASSQGTVSTDTQYF.

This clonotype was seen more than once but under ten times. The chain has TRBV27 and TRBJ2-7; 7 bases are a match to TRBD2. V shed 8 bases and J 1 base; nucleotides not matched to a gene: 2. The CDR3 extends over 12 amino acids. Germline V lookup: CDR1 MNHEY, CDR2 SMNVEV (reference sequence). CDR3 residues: CASGRESYEQYF. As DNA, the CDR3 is TGTGCCAGCGGGCGGGAGTCCTACGAGCAGTACTTC.

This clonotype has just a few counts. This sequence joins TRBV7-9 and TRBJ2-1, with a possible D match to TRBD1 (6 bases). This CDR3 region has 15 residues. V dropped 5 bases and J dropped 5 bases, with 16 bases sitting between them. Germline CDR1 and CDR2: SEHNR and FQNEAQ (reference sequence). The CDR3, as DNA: TGTGCCAGCAGCCCCCCCGGGACACCCAACAATGAGCAGTTCTTC. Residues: CASSPPGTPNNEQFF. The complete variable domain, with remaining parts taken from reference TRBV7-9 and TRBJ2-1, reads DTGVSQNPRHKITKRGQNVTFRCDPISEHNRLYWYRQTLGQGPEFLTYFQNEAQLEKSRLLSDRFSAERPKGSFSTLEIQRTEQGDSAMYLCASSPPGTPNNEQFFGPGTRLTVL.

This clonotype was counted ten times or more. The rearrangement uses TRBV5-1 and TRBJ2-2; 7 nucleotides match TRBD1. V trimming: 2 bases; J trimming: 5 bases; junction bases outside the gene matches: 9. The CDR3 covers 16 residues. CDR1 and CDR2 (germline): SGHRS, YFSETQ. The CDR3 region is CASSFNRDRPTGELFF. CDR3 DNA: TGCGCCAGCAGCTTCAACCGGGACAGACCGACCGGGGAGCTGTTTTTT.

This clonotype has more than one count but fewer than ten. In DNA, the CDR3 is TGTGCCATCAGTGAGTTCGCGGGAGCGAACACAGATACGCAGTATTTT. Translation gives CAISEFAGANTDTQYF. The chain has TRBV10-3 and TRBJ2-3; TRBD2 aligns across 7 bases. Germline CDR1 reads ENHRY; CDR2 reads SYGVKD. There are 16 residues in the CDR3. The V gene end was trimmed by 1 base and the J gene end by 2 bases; junction bases not matched to a gene: 6.

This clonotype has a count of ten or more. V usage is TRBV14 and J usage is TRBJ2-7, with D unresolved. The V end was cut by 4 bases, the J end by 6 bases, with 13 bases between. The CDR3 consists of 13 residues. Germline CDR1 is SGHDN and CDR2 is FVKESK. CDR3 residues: CASSRFDSGEQYF. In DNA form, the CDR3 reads TGTGCCAGCAGCCGCTTTGACTCTGGCGAGCAGTACTTC.

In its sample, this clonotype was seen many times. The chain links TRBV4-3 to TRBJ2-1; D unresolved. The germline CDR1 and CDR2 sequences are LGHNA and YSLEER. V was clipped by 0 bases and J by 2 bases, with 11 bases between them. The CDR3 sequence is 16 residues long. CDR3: CASSQDPVGTYNEQFF. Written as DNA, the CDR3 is TGCGCCAGCAGCCAAGACCCTGTAGGAACCTACAATGAGCAGTTCTTC.

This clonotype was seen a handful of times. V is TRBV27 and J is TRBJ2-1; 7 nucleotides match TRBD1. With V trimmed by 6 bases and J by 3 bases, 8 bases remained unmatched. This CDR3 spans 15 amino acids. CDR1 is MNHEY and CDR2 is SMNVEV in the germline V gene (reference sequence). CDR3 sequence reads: CASSKDRELYNEQFF. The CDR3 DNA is TGTGCCAGCAGCAAAGACAGGGAGCTCTACAATGAGCAGTTCTTC.

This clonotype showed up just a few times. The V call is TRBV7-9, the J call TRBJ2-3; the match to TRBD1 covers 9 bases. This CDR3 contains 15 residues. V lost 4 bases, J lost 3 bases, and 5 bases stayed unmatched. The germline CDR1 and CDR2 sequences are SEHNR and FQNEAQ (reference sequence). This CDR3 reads CASSSGQGWTDTQYF. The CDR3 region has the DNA TGTGCCAGCAGCTCGGGACAGGGATGGACAGATACGCAGTATTTT.

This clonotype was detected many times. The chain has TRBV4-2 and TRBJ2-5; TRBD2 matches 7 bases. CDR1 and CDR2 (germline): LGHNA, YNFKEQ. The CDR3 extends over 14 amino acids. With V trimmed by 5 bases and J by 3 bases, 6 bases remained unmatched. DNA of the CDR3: TGTGCCAGCAGCATGCGGGGAGGGGAAGAGACCCAGTACTTC. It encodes CASSMRGGEETQYF.

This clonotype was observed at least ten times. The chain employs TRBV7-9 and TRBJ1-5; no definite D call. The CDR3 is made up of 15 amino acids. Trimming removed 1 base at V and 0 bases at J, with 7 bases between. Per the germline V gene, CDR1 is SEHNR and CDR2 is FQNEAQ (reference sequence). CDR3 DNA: TGTGCCAGCAGCTTAGGTGCCAGTAGCAATCAGCCCCAGCATTTT. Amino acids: CASSLGASSNQPQHF.